This T cell receptor beta chain originates from a study of OX40 agonist ivuxolimab in advanced cancers. Background for the entire study: Ivuxolimab, which targeted the costimulatory receptor OX40 (CD134), was an agonistic, fully human IgG2 monoclonal antibody. Intravenous ivuxolimab was administered to patients every 2 weeks at six dose levels: 0.01, 0.1, 0.3, 1.5, 3 and 10 mg/kg. Among the 50 to 55 dose-escalation patients, around 19 had hepatocellular carcinoma, about 15 melanoma, 9 renal cell carcinoma and 9 head and neck cancer. In the dose-escalation cohort, roughly 80% of patients were male, and the mean age was roughly 60 years, with a range of about 23 to 90. Patients were allowed to have had prior anti-PD-1, anti-PD-L1 or anti-CTLA-4 therapy, and more than 30% of the dose-escalation patients had previously received checkpoint inhibitors. Partial responses occurred in three dose-escalation patients, of whom one had hepatocellular carcinoma and two had cutaneous melanoma. The purpose of peripheral TCRbeta sequencing was to test whether ivuxolimab changed TCR sequence diversity and led to clonal T-cell expansion. The paper reports the monotherapy dose-escalation portion (N = 52 patients) of the phase I ivuxolimab trial. Paper-wide results and their limitations: Which antigens the clonally expanded peripheral T cells were specific for was not determined. Low levels of normalized T-cell clonal expansion were also shown by some nonresponding patients. In the 0.1-3.0 mg/kg groups, partial responders were among the patients with the lowest normalized peripheral clonal expansion, particularly in CD8+ T cells. At doses of 0.1 to 3.0 mg/kg, clonal expansion of both CD4+ and CD8+ blood T cells was observed from baseline to week 6. After ivuxolimab, expanded clones were on average more numerous among CD8+ T cells than among CD4+ T cells.

Comments on this clone: It lacks a known antigen. Per-base qualities were not stored, and no clone one base away is much larger.

The CDR3 covers 12 residues, taking in both the cysteine and the phenylalanine. The only DNA kept is the CDR3, 36 bases in frame from the first base. CDR1 and CDR2 are drawn from the germline V gene: KGHSH, LQKENI. V lost 6 bases and J lost 6 bases; the stretch between them is 12 bases long. Genomic DNA was isolated from the sorted cells so that the TCRbeta CDR3 region could be sequenced. The immunoSEQ Assay was used to sequence the TCRbeta CDR3 regions. Held by TCRdb, this immuneACCESS table contains in-frame sequences only and omits some clones. Under half of the omission traces to an unresolved V gene where checked; the cause of the rest is unknown. This sample holds about 76,000 clones; approximately 85% were observed only once. Roughly 0.66% of the sample is held by the ten biggest clonotypes. Patients with a history of autoimmune disease or receiving systemic immunosuppression were excluded from the trial. Peripheral blood for TCR sequencing was drawn from every dose cohort at baseline, at cycle 4 day 1 and at cycle 7 day 1. The samples were drawn from a first-in-human, open-label, multicenter phase I dose-escalation trial of ivuxolimab. Adults with locally advanced or metastatic melanoma, renal cell, hepatocellular, or head and neck squamous cell carcinoma were enrolled in the trial. Before TCR sequencing, CD4+ T cells and CD8+ T cells were sorted from peripheral blood as separate populations.

The sample here was CD4+ or CD8+ T cells sorted from blood, taken in a trial of the OX40 agonist ivuxolimab. The sequence was collected from an adult with an advanced solid tumor such as melanoma, head and neck, liver or kidney cancer. The chain links TRBV18 with TRBJ2-7; TRBD2 is perhaps the D gene, given 5 matching bases. The DNA sequence is TGTGCCAGCTCGCCGGGGTCTAGCGAGCAGTACTTC. This is translated as CASSPGSSEQYF.